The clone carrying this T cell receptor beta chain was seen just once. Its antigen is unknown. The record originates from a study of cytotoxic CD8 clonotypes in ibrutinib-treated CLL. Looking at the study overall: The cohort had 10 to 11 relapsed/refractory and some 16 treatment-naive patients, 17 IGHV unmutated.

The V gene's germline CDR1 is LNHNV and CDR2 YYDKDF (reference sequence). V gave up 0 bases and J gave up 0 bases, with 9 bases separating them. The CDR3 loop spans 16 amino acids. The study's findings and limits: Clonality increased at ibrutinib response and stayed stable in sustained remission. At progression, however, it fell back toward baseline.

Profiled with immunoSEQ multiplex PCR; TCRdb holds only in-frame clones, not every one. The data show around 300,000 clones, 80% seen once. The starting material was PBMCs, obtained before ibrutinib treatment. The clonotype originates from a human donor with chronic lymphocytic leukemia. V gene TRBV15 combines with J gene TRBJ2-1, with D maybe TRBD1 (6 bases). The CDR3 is CATSRDRGGSYNEQFF. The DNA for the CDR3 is TGTGCCACCAGCAGAGACAGGGGTGGCTCCTACAATGAGCAGTTCTTC.